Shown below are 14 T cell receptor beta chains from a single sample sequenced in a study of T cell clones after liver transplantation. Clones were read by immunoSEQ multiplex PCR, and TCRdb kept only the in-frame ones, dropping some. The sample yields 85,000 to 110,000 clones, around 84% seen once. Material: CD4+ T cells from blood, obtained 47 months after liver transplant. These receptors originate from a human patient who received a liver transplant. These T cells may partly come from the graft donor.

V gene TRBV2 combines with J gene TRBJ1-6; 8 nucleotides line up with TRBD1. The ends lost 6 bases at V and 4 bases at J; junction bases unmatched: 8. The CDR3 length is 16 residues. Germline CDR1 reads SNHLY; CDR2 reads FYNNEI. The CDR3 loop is CASRAQGGIYNSPLHF. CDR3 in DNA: TGTGCCAGCAGGGCACAGGGGGGTATTTATAATTCACCCCTCCACTTT. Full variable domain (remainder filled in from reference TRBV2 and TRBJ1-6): EPEVTQTPSHQVTQMGQEVILRCVPISNHLYFYWYRQILGQKVEFLVSFYNNEISEKSEIFDDQFSVERPDGSNFTLKIRSTKLEDSAMYFCASRAQGGIYNSPLHFGNGTRLTVT.

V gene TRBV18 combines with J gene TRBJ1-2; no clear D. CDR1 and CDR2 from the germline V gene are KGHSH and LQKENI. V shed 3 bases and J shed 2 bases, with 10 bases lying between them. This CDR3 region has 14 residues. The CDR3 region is CASSPTEVNYGYTF. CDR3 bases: TGTGCCAGCTCACCCACAGAAGTAAACTATGGCTACACCTTC.

The CDR3 coding sequence is TGTGCCAGCAGCCCCAGTGCCCTAGGGGGGGAGCTGTTTTTT. Translating gives CASSPSALGGELFF. The rearrangement uses TRBV7-9 and TRBJ2-2; D is unresolved. Trimming took 5 bases from V and 8 from J, leaving 15 bases between them. The CDR3 contains 14 residues. Germline V CDR1 and CDR2: SEHNR, FQNEAQ (reference sequence).

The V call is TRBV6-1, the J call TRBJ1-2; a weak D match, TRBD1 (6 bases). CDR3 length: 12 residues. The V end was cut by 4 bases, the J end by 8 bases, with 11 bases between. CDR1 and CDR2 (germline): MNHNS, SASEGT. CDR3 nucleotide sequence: TGTGCCAGCAGTGTACAGGGCGTGGGCTACACCTTC. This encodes CASSVQGVGYTF.

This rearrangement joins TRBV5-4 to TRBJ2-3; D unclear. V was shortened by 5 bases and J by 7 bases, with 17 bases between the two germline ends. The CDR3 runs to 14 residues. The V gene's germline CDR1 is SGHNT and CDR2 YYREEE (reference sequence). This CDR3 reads CASRATAQQNTQYF. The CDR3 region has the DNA TGTGCCAGCAGGGCGACGGCCCAGCAAAATACGCAGTATTTT.

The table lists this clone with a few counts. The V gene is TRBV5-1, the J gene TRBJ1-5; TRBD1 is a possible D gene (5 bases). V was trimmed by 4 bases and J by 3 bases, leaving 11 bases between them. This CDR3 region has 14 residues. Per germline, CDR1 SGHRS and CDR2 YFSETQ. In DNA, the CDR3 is TGCGCCAGCAGCCGCGGGGACCCCAATCAGCCCCAGCATTTT. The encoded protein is CASSRGDPNQPQHF.

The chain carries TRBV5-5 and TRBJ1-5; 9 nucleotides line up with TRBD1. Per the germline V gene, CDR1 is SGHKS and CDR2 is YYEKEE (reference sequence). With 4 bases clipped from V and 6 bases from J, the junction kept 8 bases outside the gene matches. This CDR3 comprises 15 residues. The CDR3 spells CASSTGQGYSQPQHF. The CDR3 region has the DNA TGTGCCAGCAGCACAGGACAGGGGTACAGTCAGCCCCAGCATTTT.

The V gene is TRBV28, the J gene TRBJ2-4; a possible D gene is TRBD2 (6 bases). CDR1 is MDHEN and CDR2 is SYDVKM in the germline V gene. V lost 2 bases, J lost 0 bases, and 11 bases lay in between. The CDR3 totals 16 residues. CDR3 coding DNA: TGTGCCAGCAGTTTAGGGGACTGGCTAGCCAAAAACATTCAGTACTTC. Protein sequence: CASSLGDWLAKNIQYF. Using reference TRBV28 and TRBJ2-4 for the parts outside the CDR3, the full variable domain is DVKVTQSSRYLVKRTGEKVFLECVQDMDHENMFWYRQDPGLGLRLIYFSYDVKMKEKGDIPEGYSVSREKKERFSLILESASTNQTSMYLCASSLGDWLAKNIQYFGAGTRLSVL.

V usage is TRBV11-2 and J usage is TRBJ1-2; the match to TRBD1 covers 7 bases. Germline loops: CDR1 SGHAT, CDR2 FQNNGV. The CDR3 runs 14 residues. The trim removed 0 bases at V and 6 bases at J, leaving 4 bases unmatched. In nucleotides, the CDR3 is TGTGCCAGCAGCTTAGACAGGGGGGGAAATGGCTACACCTTC. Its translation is CASSLDRGGNGYTF.

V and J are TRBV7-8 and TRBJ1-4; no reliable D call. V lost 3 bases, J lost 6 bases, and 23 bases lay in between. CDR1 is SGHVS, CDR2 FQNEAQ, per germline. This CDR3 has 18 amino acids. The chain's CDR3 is CASSLIIGHQQLDEKLFF. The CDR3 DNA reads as TGTGCCAGCAGCTTGATTATAGGGCACCAGCAACTGGATGAAAAACTGTTTTTT.

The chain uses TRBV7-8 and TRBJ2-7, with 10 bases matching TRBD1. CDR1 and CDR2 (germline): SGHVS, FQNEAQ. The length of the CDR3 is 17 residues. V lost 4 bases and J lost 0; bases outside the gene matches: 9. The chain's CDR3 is CASSSVAGTGVSYEQYF. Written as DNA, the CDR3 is TGTGCCAGCAGCTCAGTCGCCGGGACAGGGGTCTCCTACGAGCAGTACTTC.

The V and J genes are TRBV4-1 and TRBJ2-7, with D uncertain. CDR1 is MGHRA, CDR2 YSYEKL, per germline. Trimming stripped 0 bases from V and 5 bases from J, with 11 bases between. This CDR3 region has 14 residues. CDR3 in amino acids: CASSQDGPTDEQYF. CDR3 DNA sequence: TGCGCCAGCAGCCAAGATGGCCCCACGGACGAGCAGTACTTC.

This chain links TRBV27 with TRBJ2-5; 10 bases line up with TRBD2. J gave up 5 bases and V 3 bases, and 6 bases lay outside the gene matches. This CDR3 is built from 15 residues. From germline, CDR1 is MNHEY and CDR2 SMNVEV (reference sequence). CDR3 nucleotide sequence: TGTGCCAGCAGTTTCCAGCGGGGGGGCCGGGAGACCCAGTACTTC. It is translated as CASSFQRGGRETQYF.

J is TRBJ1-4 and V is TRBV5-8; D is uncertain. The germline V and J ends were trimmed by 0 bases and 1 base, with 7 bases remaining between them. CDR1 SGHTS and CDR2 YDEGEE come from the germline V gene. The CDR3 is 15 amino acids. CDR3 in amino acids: CASSLGGLTNEKLFF. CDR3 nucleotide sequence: TGTGCCAGCAGCTTGGGGGGATTAACTAATGAAAAACTGTTTTTT.